The rows below give T cell receptor beta chains drawn from one sample of a study of vaccination and CD4 T cells after COVID-19. TCRdb re-called the PCR reads with MiXCR, one entry per CDR3 protein. Of some 15,000 distinct CDR3 sequences in the sample, roughly 21% were seen once. For these receptors, no antigen is known. The sample consisted of cultured CD4+ T cells from blood. These receptors all stem from a human donor with COVID-19. Both conserved end residues are part of each CDR3. Each record gives: V gene, clone size, D gene, J gene, CDR3 DNA, CDR3 protein. D genes are given only for firm matches. Expanded clones are given a class, and other clones once, few, many or no size at all.

TRBV15,.,.,TRBJ2-7,TGTGCCACCAGCAGAGAGTCGCTTGGGGAGCAGTACTTC,CATSRESLGEQYF
TRBV20-1,few,.,TRBJ2-3,TGCAGTGTTATCCGGGACTCCCAGGCAGATACGCAGTATTTT,CSVIRDSQADTQYF
TRBV6-5,medium-sized,.,TRBJ1-2,TGTGCCAGCAGTTACGAGACACTAGGTGGCTACACCTTC,CASSYETLGGYTF
TRBV18,.,.,TRBJ1-6,TGTGCCAGCTCACCCGGAGAGACCGGACGGAGGACGACCCTCCACTTT,CASSPGETGRRTTLHF
TRBV6-2/TRBV6-3,.,.,TRBJ2-2,TGTGTCAGCAGACCCGGGGAGAACACCGGGGAGCTGTTTTTT,CVSRPGENTGELFF
TRBV6-2/TRBV6-3,.,.,TRBJ2-2,TGTGCCAGCAACCTGCTTTTCGGGGAGCTGTTTTTT,CASNLLFGELFF
TRBV18,once,.,TRBJ1-4,TGTGCCAGCTCACTTTATACGACACGACGGACCGCAACTAATGAAAAACTGTTTTTT,CASSLYTTRRTATNEKLFF
TRBV5-1,.,TRBD1,TRBJ1-6,TGCGCCAGCAGCTGGGGGGACAGGCCGAATTCACCCCTCCACTTT,CASSWGDRPNSPLHF
TRBV11-3,few,TRBD1,TRBJ2-3,TGTGCCAGCAACGACAGGGCTACAGATACGCAGTATTTT,CASNDRATDTQYF
TRBV10-1,few,.,TRBJ2-7,TGCGCCAGACCGGGACATACTTCAACTTACTCCTACGAGCAGTACTTC,CARPGHTSTYSYEQYF
TRBV6-1,.,TRBD2,TRBJ2-1,TGTGCCAGCAGTGCCCGTGGTTCGCGGGGGGACTACAATGAGCAGTTCTTC,CASSARGSRGDYNEQFF
TRBV6-2/TRBV6-3,.,TRBD1,TRBJ1-2,TGTGCCAGCAGGCAGGGGGGGTCCGACTATGGCTACACCTTC,CASRQGGSDYGYTF
TRBV6-2/TRBV6-3,medium-sized,TRBD2,TRBJ2-5,TGTGCCAGCAGTAGGGGGACTAGCTGGCGAGAGACCCAGTACTTC,CASSRGTSWRETQYF
TRBV14,once,.,TRBJ1-2,TGTGCCAGCAGCCAAGAGACAGTCTCCTATGACTACACCTTC,CASSQETVSYDYTF
TRBV27,.,TRBD1,TRBJ2-6,TGTGCCAACAGTTTCGGCAGGGGGCTTGGTGGGGCCAACGTCCTGACTTTC,CANSFGRGLGGANVLTF
TRBV5-1,.,.,TRBJ2-5,TGCGCCAGCAGCTCCCTGATAGCTGAGACCCAGTACTTC,CASSSLIAETQYF
TRBV25-1,few,.,TRBJ2-2,TGTGCCAGCAGCCTGGGGGGAGTCGGGGAGCTGTTTTTT,CASSLGGVGELFF
TRBV2,few,TRBD2,TRBJ2-1,TGTGCCAGCAGTGAAATCAGGGGACTAGCGGGGAGCAATGAGCAGTTCTTC,CASSEIRGLAGSNEQFF
TRBV30,.,.,TRBJ2-5,TGTGCCTGGACCGAGACTAGTTGGGAGACCCAGTACTTC,CAWTETSWETQYF
TRBV24-1,medium-sized,.,TRBJ2-3,TGTGCCACCAGTGATTTCACGTTCCCTAGCACAGATACGCAGTATTTT,CATSDFTFPSTDTQYF
TRBV30,few,TRBD2,TRBJ2-3,TGTGCCTGGAGCGTAGGACTAGCGGGGGGCCCCCTTAGCACAGATACGCAGTATTTT,CAWSVGLAGGPLSTDTQYF
TRBV6-5,medium-sized,.,TRBJ2-3,TGTGCCAGCAGTTACGGGGCAGGGACGGAGGGCACAGATACGCAGTATTTT,CASSYGAGTEGTDTQYF
TRBV7-3,.,.,TRBJ1-2,TGTGCCAGCAGCTTAAACGACAGAAAGGTCCCCCACTTC,CASSLNDRKVPHF
TRBV6-1,few,.,TRBJ2-5,TGTGCCAGCAGTGAACCGGGGCTGCTAGAGACCCAGTACTTC,CASSEPGLLETQYF
TRBV15,medium-sized,TRBD1,TRBJ1-2,TGTGCCACCAGCAGACAACAGGGGAACTATGGCTACACCTTC,CATSRQQGNYGYTF
TRBV7-2,.,.,TRBJ1-2,TGTGCCAGCAGCTTGGAGGCGGCATATGGCTACACCTTC,CASSLEAAYGYTF
TRBV28,few,.,TRBJ2-7,TGTGCCAGCAGTTTAGTGGGGGGCGTATACGAGCAGTACTTC,CASSLVGGVYEQYF
TRBV5-1,few,.,TRBJ1-5,TGCGCCAGCAGCTTGGAAGGCGGGAGCAATCAGCCCCAGCATTTT,CASSLEGGSNQPQHF
TRBV11-3,.,TRBD2,TRBJ2-3,TGTGCCAGCAGCGAGTGGCGGGGGGCCGTCTATACGCAGTATTTT,CASSEWRGAVYTQYF
TRBV5-4,.,.,TRBJ2-2,TGTGCCAGCAGCTTGGCCTTAGCGAACACCGGGGAGCTGTTTTTT,CASSLALANTGELFF
TRBV20-1,.,.,TRBJ2-1,TGCAGTGCTACCGAAGGACGGACCCGTGAGCAGTTCTTC,CSATEGRTREQFF
TRBV12-5,few,.,TRBJ2-3,TGTGCTAGTGGTTTCTCGGGTACGCAGTATTTT,CASGFSGTQYF
TRBV15,few,TRBD1,TRBJ2-6,TGTGCCACCAGCACAGATGCCGGGACAGTTCACGTCCTGACTTTC,CATSTDAGTVHVLTF
TRBV6-1,.,TRBD1,TRBJ2-5,TGTGCCAGCATGACAGGGGGCCGGGAGACCCAGTACTTC,CASMTGGRETQYF
TRBV4-1,.,.,TRBJ1-5,TGCGCCAGCAGCCAAGTGGTTTCGAGGCGAAGCAATCAGCCCCAGCATTTT,CASSQVVSRRSNQPQHF
TRBV14,.,.,TRBJ1-5,TGTGCCAGCAGCCAAGGCCCCAATCAGCCCCAGCATTTT,CASSQGPNQPQHF
TRBV12-3/TRBV12-4,.,.,TRBJ2-3,TGTGCCAGCAGTTCCCGACCCACTTACACAGATACGCAGTATTTT,CASSSRPTYTDTQYF
TRBV7-2,.,TRBD2,TRBJ2-5,TGTGCCAGCAGCTTACGGGGGGACGCTATGCGGGGCCAAGAGACCCAGTACTTC,CASSLRGDAMRGQETQYF
TRBV6-1,.,TRBD2,TRBJ2-1,TGTGCCAGCAGTGTTACTAGCGGGGGGAGCTCCTACAATGAGCAGTTCTTC,CASSVTSGGSSYNEQFF
TRBV19,few,.,TRBJ1-3,TGTGCCAGTAGTATAGCGGGGGGCTCTGGAAACACCATATATTTT,CASSIAGGSGNTIYF
TRBV27,medium-sized,TRBD1,TRBJ2-2,TGTGCCAGCAGGGAGACTACAGGGGGCAACACCGGGGAGCTGTTTTTT,CASRETTGGNTGELFF
TRBV2,.,TRBD1,TRBJ1-6,TGTGCCAGCAAGGGACAGTCATATAATTCACCCCTCCACTTT,CASKGQSYNSPLHF
TRBV7-2,.,.,TRBJ1-1,TGTGCCAGCAGCTTAGCGGGGGCCACTGAAGCTTTCTTT,CASSLAGATEAFF
TRBV2,once,TRBD2,TRBJ2-7,TGTGCCAGCAGAAAGACTAGCGTTGCCTACGAGCAGTACTTC,CASRKTSVAYEQYF